This T cell receptor beta chain comes out of a study of Ad26.COV2.S vaccination and SARS-CoV-2 variants. Study results and caveats: Vaccine recipients and placebo recipients showed similar non-spike TCR breadth.

Repertoires were generated with immunoSEQ multiplex PCR, while TCRdb's copy carries only in-frame clones and drops some. The repertoire holds some 270,000 clones, with around 88% as singletons. The V gene's germline CDR1 is LGHNA and CDR2 YNFKEQ. V shed 0 bases and J 5 bases; nucleotides not matched to a gene: 6. The CDR3 contains 16 residues. Details on this clone: Its antigen remains unidentified.

Treatment specified: around 19 received Ad26.COV2.S at low or high dose, single or two shots; about 5 received placebo; per-sample allocation not given. Specimens were obtained on day 63 following the first vaccine or placebo injection. The sequence derives from a person aged 18 to 59 who received the Ad26.COV2.S COVID-19 vaccine or a placebo. This chain links TRBV4-2 with TRBJ1-2; TRBD1 matches 10 bases. This specimen was peripheral blood, taken in a trial of Ad26.COV2.S vaccine versus placebo. The CDR3 reads CASSQEAGTGVYGYTF. The CDR3 DNA sequence: TGTGCCAGCAGCCAAGAGGCCGGGACAGGGGTGTATGGCTACACCTTC.